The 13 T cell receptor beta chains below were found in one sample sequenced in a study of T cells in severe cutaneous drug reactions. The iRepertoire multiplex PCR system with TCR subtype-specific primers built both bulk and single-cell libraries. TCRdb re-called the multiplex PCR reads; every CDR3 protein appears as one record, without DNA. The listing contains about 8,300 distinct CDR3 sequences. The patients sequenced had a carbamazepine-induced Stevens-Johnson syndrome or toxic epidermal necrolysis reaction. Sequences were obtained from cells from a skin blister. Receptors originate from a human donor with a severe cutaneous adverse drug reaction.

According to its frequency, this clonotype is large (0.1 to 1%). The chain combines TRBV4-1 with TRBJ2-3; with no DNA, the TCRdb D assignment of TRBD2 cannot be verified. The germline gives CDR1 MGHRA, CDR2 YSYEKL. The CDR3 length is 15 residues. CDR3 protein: CASSYLAGGVDTQYF.

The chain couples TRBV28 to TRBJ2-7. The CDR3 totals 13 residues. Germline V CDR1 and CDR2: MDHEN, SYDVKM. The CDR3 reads CASSFLALGEQYF.

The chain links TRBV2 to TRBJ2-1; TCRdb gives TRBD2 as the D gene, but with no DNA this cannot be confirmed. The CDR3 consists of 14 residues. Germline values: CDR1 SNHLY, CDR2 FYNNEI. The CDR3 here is CASSALGLGTEQFF.

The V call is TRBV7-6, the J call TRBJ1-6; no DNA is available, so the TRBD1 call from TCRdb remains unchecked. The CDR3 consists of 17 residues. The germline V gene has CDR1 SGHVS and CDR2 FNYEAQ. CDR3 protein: CASSSWDRDGVESPLHF.

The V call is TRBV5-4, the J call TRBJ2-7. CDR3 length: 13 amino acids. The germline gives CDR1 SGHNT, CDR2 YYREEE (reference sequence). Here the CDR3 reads CASSLDQSYEQYF. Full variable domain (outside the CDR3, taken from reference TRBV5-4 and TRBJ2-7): ETGVTQSPTHLIKTRGQQVTLRCSSQSGHNTVSWYQQALGQGPQFIFQYYREEENGRGNFPPRFSGLQFPNYSSELNVNALELDDSALYLCASSLDQSYEQYFGPGTRLTVT.

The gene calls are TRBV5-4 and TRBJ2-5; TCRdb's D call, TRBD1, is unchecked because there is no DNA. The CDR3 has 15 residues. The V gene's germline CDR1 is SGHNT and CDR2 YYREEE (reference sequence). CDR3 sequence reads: CASRFEQGTQETQYF.

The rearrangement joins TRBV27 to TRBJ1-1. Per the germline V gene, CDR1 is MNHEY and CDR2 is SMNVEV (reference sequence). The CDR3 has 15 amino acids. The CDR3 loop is CASKGQFAMNTEAFF.

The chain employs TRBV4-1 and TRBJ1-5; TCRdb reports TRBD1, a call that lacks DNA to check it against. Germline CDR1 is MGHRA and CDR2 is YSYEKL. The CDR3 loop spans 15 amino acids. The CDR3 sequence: CASSQEDREYQPQHF.

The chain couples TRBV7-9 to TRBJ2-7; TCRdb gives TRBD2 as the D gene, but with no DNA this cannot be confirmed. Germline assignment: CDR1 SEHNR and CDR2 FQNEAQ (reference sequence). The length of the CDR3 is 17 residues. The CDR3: CASSPGLAEWASYEQYF. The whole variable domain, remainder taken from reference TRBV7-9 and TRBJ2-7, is DTGVSQNPRHKITKRGQNVTFRCDPISEHNRLYWYRQTLGQGPEFLTYFQNEAQLEKSRLLSDRFSAERPKGSFSTLEIQRTEQGDSAMYLCASSPGLAEWASYEQYFGPGTRLTVT.

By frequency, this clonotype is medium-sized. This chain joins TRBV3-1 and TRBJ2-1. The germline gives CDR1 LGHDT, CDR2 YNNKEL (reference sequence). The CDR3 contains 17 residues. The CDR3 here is CASSKAGTSSTYNEQFF.

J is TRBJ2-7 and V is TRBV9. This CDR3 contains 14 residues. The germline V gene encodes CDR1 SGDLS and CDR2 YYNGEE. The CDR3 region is CASSVGAPTYEQYF.

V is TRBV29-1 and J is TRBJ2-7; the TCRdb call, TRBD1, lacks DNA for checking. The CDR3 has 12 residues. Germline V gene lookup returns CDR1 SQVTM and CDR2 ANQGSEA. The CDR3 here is CSVEATDKGQYF.

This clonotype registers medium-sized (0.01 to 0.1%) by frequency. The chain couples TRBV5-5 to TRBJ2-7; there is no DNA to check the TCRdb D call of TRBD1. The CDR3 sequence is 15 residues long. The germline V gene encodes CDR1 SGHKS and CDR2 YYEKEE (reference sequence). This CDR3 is CASSLVSALPGEQYF.